One sample yielded the 16 T cell receptor beta chains listed below, sequenced in a study of T cells in localized non-small cell lung cancer. Libraries were prepared by immunoSEQ multiplex PCR; TCRdb keeps only in-frame clonotypes and omits some of them. The sample lists some 22,000 clones, less than 90% occurring once. The sample was PBMCs, taken before any cancer treatment. The receptor source for this set is a man aged 40-75 years with stage II squamous cell lung carcinoma.

The gene calls are TRBV5-4 and TRBJ2-5, with D possibly being TRBD1 (6 bases). Deletions cut 1 base from V and 0 bases from J, with 7 bases between. The CDR3 contains 14 residues. Per germline, CDR1 SGHNT and CDR2 YYREEE (reference sequence). The CDR3 region is CASSLRGNQETQYF. The DNA for the CDR3 is TGTGCCAGCAGCTTGAGGGGGAACCAAGAGACCCAGTACTTC. Variable domain in full (rest from reference TRBV5-4 and TRBJ2-5): ETGVTQSPTHLIKTRGQQVTLRCSSQSGHNTVSWYQQALGQGPQFIFQYYREEENGRGNFPPRFSGLQFPNYSSELNVNALELDDSALYLCASSLRGNQETQYFGPGTRLLVL.

The V call is TRBV30, the J call TRBJ1-2; D unclear. The CDR3 has 14 amino acids. V was shortened by 0 bases and J by 1 base, with 9 bases between the two germline ends. Germline CDR1 reads GTSNPN; CDR2 reads SVGIG (reference sequence). CDR3 sequence: CAWSVPDLNYGYTF. The CDR3 DNA sequence: TGTGCCTGGAGTGTCCCGGATCTTAACTATGGCTACACCTTC.

The V gene is TRBV2, the J gene TRBJ2-3; possibly TRBD1 or TRBD2 for D (6 bases each). The V end lost 1 base, the J end lost 6 bases, and 17 bases lay between the germline ends. In germline, CDR1 is SNHLY, CDR2 FYNNEI. The CDR3 is made up of 16 amino acids. Here the CDR3 reads CASSEGKRGAADTQYF. CDR3 in DNA: TGTGCCAGCAGTGAAGGGAAAAGGGGGGCCGCGGATACGCAGTATTTT.

V gene TRBV5-1 combines with J gene TRBJ2-7; the D is unclear. Trimming pared 5 bases from V and 6 bases from J, leaving 15 bases between. CDR3 length equals 13 residues. The V gene's germline CDR1 is SGHRS and CDR2 YFSETQ. This CDR3 reads CASSQLPSGEQYF. CDR3 nucleotides: TGCGCCAGCAGTCAATTGCCGTCGGGCGAGCAGTACTTC. Complete variable domain (other parts from reference TRBV5-1 and TRBJ2-7): KAGVTQTPRYLIKTRGQQVTLSCSPISGHRSVSWYQQTPGQGLQFLFEYFSETQRNKGNFPGRFSGRQFSNSRSEMNVSTLELGDSALYLCASSQLPSGEQYFGPGTRLTVT.

The chain uses TRBV7-2 and TRBJ1-3; D gene uncertain. Trimming cost V 5 bases and J 0 bases, with 17 bases left between them. This CDR3 is 17 amino acids long. Germline loops: CDR1 SGHTA, CDR2 FQGNSA. The CDR3 region is CASSPPGGLYSGNTIYF. In nucleotides, the CDR3 is TGTGCCAGCAGCCCACCGGGAGGACTCTACTCTGGAAACACCATATATTTT.

The chain couples TRBV5-6 to TRBJ2-7; weak D call: TRBD1 (6 bases). The CDR3 is 14 residues long. In germline, CDR1 is SGHDT, CDR2 YYEEEE. V was trimmed by 4 bases and J by 2 bases, leaving 13 bases between them. In nucleotides, the CDR3 is TGTGCCAGCAGCCCGGGCAGGGGCGCCTACGAGCAGTACTTC. It encodes CASSPGRGAYEQYF.

CDR3 loop: CSVERVYNEQFF. CDR3 coding DNA: TGCAGCGTTGAGCGGGTGTACAATGAGCAGTTCTTC. V is TRBV29-1 and J is TRBJ2-1; tentative D call: TRBD2 (5 bases). Germline V gene data show CDR1 as SQVTM and CDR2 as ANQGSEA. V lost 3 bases and J 4 bases, leaving 7 bases between the germline ends. The CDR3 sequence is 12 residues long.

V and J are TRBV6-6 and TRBJ2-7; maybe TRBD1 (6 bases). The CDR3 is 14 amino acids. Between the trimmed V and J ends, which lost 5 bases and 2 bases, there was a span of 13 bases. Germline V lookup: CDR1 MNHNY, CDR2 SVGAGI (reference sequence). This CDR3 is CASSTQTGTYEQYF. CDR3 sequence (DNA): TGTGCCAGCAGTACCCAGACAGGTACCTACGAGCAGTACTTC.

This sequence joins TRBV5-1 and TRBJ2-5, with TRBD2 identical over 13 bases. Per germline, CDR1 SGHRS and CDR2 YFSETQ. V shed 0 bases and J 7 bases; nucleotides not matched to a gene: 6. CDR3 length: 16 residues. The CDR3 DNA reads TGCGCCAGCAGCTTGGGTGGGACTAGCGGGGAGGCGACCCAGTACTTC. This gives the protein CASSLGGTSGEATQYF.

CDR3 region: CASRGGGGPQETQYF. The CDR3 coding sequence is TGTGCCAGCAGGGGGGGTGGGGGCCCCCAAGAGACCCAGTACTTC. The chain combines TRBV2 with TRBJ2-5; D may correspond to TRBD1 or TRBD2 (6 bases each). The CDR3 is 15 amino acids. The germline CDR1 and CDR2 sequences are SNHLY and FYNNEI. The V end lost 6 bases, the J end lost 1 base, and 15 bases lay between the germline ends.

The gene calls are TRBV6-5 and TRBJ2-3; tentatively, D is TRBD1 (5 bases). This CDR3 region has 14 residues. The V end lost 4 bases, the J end lost 2 bases, and 10 bases lay between the germline ends. Germline loops: CDR1 MNHEY, CDR2 SVGAGI. The CDR3 here is CASSFPGHTDTQYF. CDR3 sequence (DNA): TGTGCCAGCAGTTTTCCTGGACACACAGATACGCAGTATTTT.

The chain couples TRBV4-1 to TRBJ2-7; D may be TRBD1 (6 bases). Germline CDR1 and CDR2: MGHRA and YSYEKL. Deletions cut 4 bases from V and 2 bases from J, with 15 bases between. This CDR3 contains 15 residues. CDR3 in amino acids: CASSPRQGTPYEQYF. The CDR3 region has the DNA TGCGCCAGCAGCCCCCGGCAGGGGACACCCTACGAGCAGTACTTC.

J is TRBJ2-5 and V is TRBV27; D may be TRBD2 (6 bases). This CDR3 is 13 amino acids long. V was shortened by 3 bases and J by 2 bases, with 7 bases between the two germline ends. Germline V gene data show CDR1 as MNHEY and CDR2 as SMNVEV (reference sequence). CDR3 in amino acids: CASSFRGQETQYF. CDR3 DNA sequence: TGTGCCAGCAGTTTCCGGGGGCAAGAGACCCAGTACTTC.

The rearrangement uses TRBV7-2 and TRBJ2-5, with 10 bases fitting TRBD1. With the DNA end fitting TRBJ2-7 better, the J assignment may be wrong. The CDR3 totals 18 residues. The germline V gene has CDR1 SGHTA and CDR2 FQGNSA. The CDR3 spells CASSYIPFDRGRPYEQYF. The CDR3 DNA reads TGTGCCAGCAGCTACATCCCCTTCGACAGGGGGCGTCCCTACGAGCAGTACTTC.

The chain recombines TRBV7-2 with TRBJ1-5; 9 bases are shared with TRBD1. Germline CDR1 SGHTA, CDR2 FQGNSA. The CDR3 loop spans 15 amino acids. V lost 6 bases, J lost 4 bases, and 7 bases stayed unmatched. The DNA of the CDR3 is TGTGCCAGCAGTCCGCGGACAGGGGTTAATCAGCCCCAGCATTTT. This gives the protein CASSPRTGVNQPQHF.

This rearrangement joins TRBV10-1 to TRBJ1-1; D ambiguous. The V gene's germline CDR1 is WNHNN and CDR2 SYGVQD (reference sequence). The V end lost 5 bases, the J end lost 5 bases, and 12 bases lay between the germline ends. The CDR3 consists of 13 residues. CDR3 nucleotides: TGCGCCAGCAGTTATAACCCGGGTACTGAAGCTTTCTTT. Amino acids: CASSYNPGTEAFF.